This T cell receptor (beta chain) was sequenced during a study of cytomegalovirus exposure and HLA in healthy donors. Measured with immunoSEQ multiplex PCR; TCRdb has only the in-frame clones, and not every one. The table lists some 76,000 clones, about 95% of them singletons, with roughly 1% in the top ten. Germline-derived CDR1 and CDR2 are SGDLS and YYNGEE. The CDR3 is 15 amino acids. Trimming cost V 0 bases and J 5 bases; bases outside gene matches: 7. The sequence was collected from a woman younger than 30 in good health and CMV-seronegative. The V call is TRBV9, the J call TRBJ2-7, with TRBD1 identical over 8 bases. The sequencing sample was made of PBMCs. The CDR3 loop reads CASSVAGTGSDEQYF. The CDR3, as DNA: TGTGCCAGCAGCGTAGCGGGGACAGGTTCGGACGAGCAGTACTTC.